Presented here are 18 T cell receptor beta chains from one specimen sequenced in a study of T cell responses to AZD1222 COVID-19 vaccine. Repertoires were generated with immunoSEQ multiplex PCR, while TCRdb's copy carries only in-frame clones and drops some. Of about 150,000 clones in the sample, 90% were seen once. This specimen was peripheral blood, taken on day 0 of AZD1222 vaccination. The receptors here all came from an adult in good health.

The V gene is TRBV9, the J gene TRBJ2-7; D uncertain. CDR3 length: 12 amino acids. V was pared by 3 bases and J by 7 bases, with 11 bases between. Germline CDR1 reads SGDLS; CDR2 reads YYNGEE. CDR3 sequence: CASSAPREEQYF. CDR3 coding DNA: TGTGCCAGCAGCGCCCCCAGAGAGGAGCAGTACTTC.

The chain links TRBV7-8 to TRBJ2-1; possibly TRBD1 for D (5 bases). The germline CDR1 and CDR2 sequences are SGHVS and FQNEAQ. The CDR3 spans 14 residues. V gave up 5 bases and J gave up 4 bases, with 12 bases separating them. The CDR3 DNA sequence: TGTGCCAGCAGCCTAACCACAGGATACAATGAGCAGTTCTTC. Protein: CASSLTTGYNEQFF.

The genes are TRBV28 and TRBJ2-7, with D uncertain. The CDR3 runs 14 residues. Germline CDR1 and CDR2: MDHEN and SYDVKM. Trimming removed 0 bases from V and 6 bases from J, with 12 bases in between. CDR3 in amino acids: CASSLWPSWGEQYF. The CDR3 DNA is TGTGCCAGCAGTTTATGGCCCTCCTGGGGCGAGCAGTACTTC.

The rearrangement uses TRBV24-1 and TRBJ2-7, with 8 bases fitting TRBD1. This CDR3 region has 15 residues. From germline, CDR1 is KGHDR and CDR2 SFDVKD. With 2 bases clipped from V and 6 bases from J, the junction kept 8 bases outside the gene matches. CDR3 in DNA: TGTGCCACCAGTGATTCTGGGACAGGTAGGCCCGAGCAGTACTTC. It codes for CATSDSGTGRPEQYF.

The V call is TRBV24-1, the J call TRBJ2-3, with TRBD1 matching 7 bases. The CDR3 has 16 amino acids. V was pared by 4 bases and J by 4 bases, with 10 bases of the junction left unmatched. The germline V gene has CDR1 KGHDR and CDR2 SFDVKD. CDR3 nucleotides: TGTGCCACCAGTGACCCCACAGGGGAGATTTCAGATACGCAGTATTTT. It specifies CATSDPTGEISDTQYF.

This rearrangement joins TRBV9 to TRBJ2-2; TRBD1 matches 8 bases. With 7 bases clipped from V and 0 bases from J, the junction kept 17 bases outside the gene matches. Germline values: CDR1 SGDLS, CDR2 YYNGEE. This CDR3 has 19 residues. The CDR3 protein is CASGLPLDREVSNTGELFF. In nucleotides, the CDR3 is TGTGCCAGCGGCCTCCCCCTGGACAGGGAGGTTTCGAACACCGGGGAGCTGTTTTTT.

The chain has TRBV13 and TRBJ2-3; 7 bases line up with TRBD2. Trimming removed 5 bases from V and 2 bases from J; junction bases left unmatched: 10. The CDR3 is made up of 16 amino acids. CDR1 and CDR2 from the germline V gene are PRHDT and FYEKMQ (reference sequence). CDR3 loop: CASSPGKLANTDTQYF. DNA for the CDR3: TGTGCCAGCAGCCCAGGTAAACTAGCGAACACAGATACGCAGTATTTT.

This chain joins TRBV2 and TRBJ1-2; maybe TRBD1 (5 bases). Germline CDR1 SNHLY, CDR2 FYNNEI. Trimming took off 4 bases at V and 4 bases at J, with 10 bases between the two ends. This CDR3 region has 13 residues. The CDR3 DNA reads TGTGCCAGCAGTGGGGCAGGGAGCTATGGCTACACCTTC. Encoded protein: CASSGAGSYGYTF.

The CDR3 here is CASSYLFSSTGEGEKLFF. The CDR3 DNA sequence: TGTGCCAGCAGCTACCTATTTAGCTCGACCGGCGAGGGTGAAAAACTGTTTTTT. The chain combines TRBV7-6 with TRBJ1-4; D not resolved. V was pared by 4 bases and J by 7 bases, with 25 bases between. CDR1 is SGHVS, CDR2 FNYEAQ, per germline. The CDR3 totals 18 residues.

This clone was found a few times. The CDR3, as DNA: TGTGCCAGCAGTTACTCGTCGGCTAGCGGGAGGTACGAGCAGTACTTC. The encoded protein is CASSYSSASGRYEQYF. The chain has TRBV6-5 and TRBJ2-7; TRBD2 matches at 11 bases. The CDR3 loop spans 16 amino acids. The V gene end was trimmed by 0 bases and the J gene end by 4 bases; junction bases not matched to a gene: 5. Per the germline V gene, CDR1 is MNHEY and CDR2 is SVGAGI.

The rearrangement joins TRBV11-1 to TRBJ2-1, with 9 bases identical to TRBD1. J gave up 1 base and V 5 bases, and 3 bases lay outside the gene matches. CDR1 SGHAT and CDR2 FQDESV come from the germline V gene (reference sequence). This CDR3 spans 15 amino acids. CDR3 residues: CASSLDRGSYNEQFF. The CDR3 region has the DNA TGTGCCAGCAGCCTGGACAGGGGTTCCTACAATGAGCAGTTCTTC.

This chain links TRBV28 with TRBJ1-5; maybe TRBD1 (5 bases). Germline V gene lookup returns CDR1 MDHEN and CDR2 SYDVKM. CDR3 length: 13 amino acids. The V and J ends lost 3 bases and 5 bases respectively, with 8 bases between them. CDR3: CASSFDRYQPQHF. CDR3 nucleotides: TGTGCCAGCAGTTTCGACAGATATCAGCCCCAGCATTTT.

This clone showed up just once. The chain joins TRBV21-1 to TRBJ1-1; TRBD1, the table's D call, was not compared with the DNA. TRBV21-1 is designated a pseudogene. This CDR3 has 14 amino acids. Written as DNA, the CDR3 is TGTGCCAGCAGCAGTTCAGCCAGGGGAACTGAAGCTTTCTTT. Protein product: CASSSSARGTEAFF.

The rearrangement joins TRBV6-2 or TRBV6-3 to TRBJ2-1, with TRBD2 matching over 12 bases. The V gene's germline CDR1 is MNHEY and CDR2 SVGEGT. Trimming at V came to 7 bases and at J to 9 bases, leaving 19 bases not matched to a gene. The CDR3 is 18 residues long. The CDR3 loop is CASIPLAGGISLSSEQFF. In DNA, the CDR3 is TGTGCCAGCATCCCACTAGCGGGAGGCATTTCTCTCTCCTCTGAGCAGTTCTTC.

This sequence joins TRBV27 and TRBJ1-6, with D possibly TRBD1 on 6 matching bases. Germline V gives CDR1 MNHEY, CDR2 SMNVEV (reference sequence). V lost 3 bases and J lost 7, with 13 bases in between. CDR3 length: 15 residues. CDR3 in amino acids: CASSLGGWSNSPLHF. CDR3 in DNA: TGTGCCAGCAGTTTGGGGGGCTGGAGCAATTCACCCCTCCACTTT.

In its sample, this clone was seen once. This chain connects TRBV7-6 to TRBJ2-7, with D perhaps TRBD1 (6 bases). The CDR3 runs to 14 residues. Trimming took 0 bases from V and 2 from J, leaving 8 bases between them. Germline V gene data show CDR1 as SGHVS and CDR2 as FNYEAQ. The CDR3 nucleotides read TGTGCCAGCAGCTTAGCGGACAGCACCTACGAGCAGTACTTC. Translated: CASSLADSTYEQYF.

This chain links TRBV7-2 with TRBJ2-4, with no clear D. With 4 bases removed from V and 8 bases from J, the gap between germline ends came to 18 bases. Germline-derived CDR1 and CDR2 are SGHTA and FQGNSA. The CDR3 sequence is 15 residues long. The CDR3 loop reads CASSSSSPPSHIQYF. CDR3 sequence (DNA): TGTGCCAGCAGCTCATCGTCTCCCCCTTCACACATTCAGTACTTC.

V gene TRBV27 combines with J gene TRBJ2-7; 9 bases match TRBD1. The CDR3 loop spans 15 amino acids. Germline-derived CDR1 and CDR2 are MNHEY and SMNVEV (reference sequence). Losses at the gene ends were 5 bases for V and 3 bases for J; bases not matched to a gene: 8. Here the CDR3 DNA reads TGTGCCAGCAGTCCCACCGGGACAGGGTTCTACGAGCAGTACTTC. It codes for CASSPTGTGFYEQYF.